This T cell receptor beta chain was retrieved from a study of cytomegalovirus exposure and HLA in healthy donors. Study-wide points: Later analysis associated a missense DCLRE1C variant with TCR beta V- and J-gene trimming.

This clone was counted a few times. What it binds is unknown. Primers: 60 Vbeta forward and 13 Jbeta reverse. Sequencing used immunoSEQ multiplex PCR; TCRdb keeps in-frame clones, though not all of them. Counted here are over 100,000 clones, about 76% occurring once; the ten biggest clones make up roughly 2%. The V end was cut by 1 base, the J end by 6 bases, with 3 bases between. The germline CDR1 and CDR2 sequences are LGHNA and YNFKEQ. The CDR3 has 11 amino acids. These donors counted as nominally healthy when sampled, but unrecorded immune exposures were likely. This chain joins TRBV4-2 and TRBJ1-2; D remains unclear. Sequenced material: PBMCs. The TCR comes from a woman under 40 in good health and CMV-seronegative. The CDR3 DNA sequence: TGTGCCAGCAGCCAAGGGCATGGCTACACCTTC. This gives the protein CASSQGHGYTF.